This T cell receptor (beta chain) was observed in a study of cytomegalovirus exposure and HLA in healthy donors (dated 2017 in TCRdb). Background for the entire study: An earlier analysis of approximately 640 of the donors reported about 250 Gb of sequence data and approximately 110 million unique TCR beta sequences from around 200 million T cells. All discovery cohort repertoires had been generated using a single sequencing platform. To predict cytomegalovirus infection status, the study brought together high-throughput TCR immunosequencing, statistical association of individual TCRs with disease status, and machine learning. To study patterns of TCR occurrence, a later analysis re-analyzed previously published TCR beta repertoires from around 660 donors and added high-resolution HLA genotyping. The study used immunosequencing to profile the T cell repertoires of 666 subjects and linked those repertoires to cytomegalovirus serostatus. The aim of the study was to test whether cataloging public T cell receptors could identify signatures of past pathogen exposure. In an earlier analysis of 587 of the donors, high-throughput TCR beta sequencing was used to judge whether each TCR beta V gene segment behaved as functional or pseudogenic. Because of strong linkage in the cohort, five DR-DQ haplotypes were treated as single units for association and clustering. The genetic ancestry cluster associated with self-reported Caucasian donors included about 81% of the 300 to 450 genotyped donors. Rather than using new phenotypic data, the later analysis identified candidate immune exposures from TCR beta sequences and from how often those sequences occurred across donors. Alongside the repertoire data, information on donor age, sex, ethnicity and CMV serostatus was compiled. Among 350 to 400 genotyped donors of the cohort, an average of approximately 250,000 unique TCR beta nucleotide sequences were sequenced per donor, about a sixth of them non-productive. A later genetic analysis took genome-wide SNP genotypes for about 65% of the 666 donors and used that subset as a discovery cohort. HLA typing included class I and class II loci at four-digit resolution. An early release covering just under 650 HLA-typed donors comprised 300 to 350 gigabases of sequencing data and 65 million to 100 million unique TCR sequences. A separate validation cohort of roughly 130 different subjects was used in addition to the 666-subject first cohort. The number of typed donors differed by locus: about 620-640 for A, B, C, DRB1 and DQB1; approximately 520 for DQA1; approximately 610 for DPA1; and 400 to 480 for DPB1. What the research found in general, with its limitations: A further reported finding was that TCR beta sequences accurately predicted the HLA-A and HLA-B alleles for most subjects in the first cohort. Some IMGT-functional V segments, including TRBV6-2 and TRBV6-3, could not be told apart with the 87-base-pair reads, so those segments were excluded. In a later analysis, the rate of TCR association differed among HLA loci, with DRB1 alleles having the most associated TCRs and HLA-C alleles having the fewest. HLA typing was unavailable for some donors at each locus, so association tests used only the typed subset. In a later analysis, over 15,000 TCR beta sequences were associated with specific HLA alleles at a false discovery rate of 0.05. In vitro tests confirmed that a few of the cytomegalovirus-associated TCR beta chains recognize cytomegalovirus antigens. In the study, some 160 TCR beta chains were listed as associated with cytomegalovirus. While some public TCRs were present in many individuals, most TCR sequences turned up only very rarely across donors. In a later genetic analysis, a missense DCLRE1C variant was associated with V-gene and J-gene trimming of TCR beta chains, and the association was replicated in an independent cohort. In an earlier analysis of around 600 of the donors, most TCR beta V segments appeared in productive rearrangements about 90% or about 30% of the time, broadly matching IMGT annotations. A cluster of highly shared sequence variants was judged likely to be a technical artifact of the sequencing pipeline. The only immune exposure information available for the cohort was CMV serostatus. Roughly uniform sequencing depth across donors was assumed in presence/absence analyses, although this assumption may not hold. The classifier was reported to diagnose cytomegalovirus status with high specificity and sensitivity in both the original and validation cohorts. Compared with equally common non-associated chains, HLA-associated TCR beta chains in a later analysis were more clonally expanded and had lower generation probabilities. A later analysis found that most CMV-associated TCR beta chains appeared HLA-restricted, with HLA associations seemingly driven largely by CMV exposure. Correlated functional status among segregating V segments might reflect linkage disequilibrium, but an unknown experimental factor could not be ruled out. According to a later genetic analysis, donors in an Asian-associated ancestry cluster had fewer N-insertions in productive TCRs than the approximately 670-donor mean. It was suggested by the authors that the approach could potentially be generalized to other disease states and immunological phenotypes. Strong co-occurrence of HLA alleles, especially DR and DQ, made assigning TCR associations to individual alleles difficult. Several of the top co-occurrence clusters appeared to be linked to parvovirus B19, influenza, CMV and Epstein-Barr virus, according to a later analysis. This cohort had only TCR beta chains sequenced, and the lack of alpha or paired-chain data limited which features could be detected. Because counts were too low, more than 15 rarely observed V segments, including chromosome 9 orphons, were left out of the earlier analysis of several hundred of the donors.

The germline V gene provides CDR1 SGHVS and CDR2 FQNEAQ. V loses 8 bases of germline sequence and J loses 4 bases, and the interval between the two ends is 12 bases. From the cysteine through the phenylalanine, the CDR3 covers 13 amino acids. Just the 39-base CDR3 DNA is kept, in frame starting at base 1. In total, approximately 700 healthy bone marrow donors made up the cohort. At the time of sampling, every cohort member was nominally healthy, though immune exposures that went unrecorded were likely present. The donor tested CMV seronegative and was one of the 352 seronegative cohort members. A peripheral blood sample was collected from each donor, and TCR beta sequencing was performed on peripheral blood mononuclear cells. Genomic DNA was extracted from the blood cell samples with the Qiagen DNeasy Blood Extraction Kit. As regards this clone: Its specific antigen is unknown. No base quality information exists; no much larger clone differs at one position.

Libraries came from the immunoSEQ multiplex PCR assay. For the multiplex PCR, a mixture combining 60 forward primers for TCR Vbeta segments and 13 reverse primers for TCR Jbeta segments was used. The CDR3 region of rearranged TCR beta genes was amplified from genomic DNA with a multiplex PCR assay. Amplified TCR beta libraries were sequenced as 87-base-pair reads on the Illumina HiSeq System. On the study's bioinformatics: Across the 700 or so repertoires, a later analysis counted some 80 million unique TCR beta chains, around 11 million of which were shared by at least two donors. Raw reads were error-corrected and collapsed into unique sequences with a nearest-neighbor algorithm that merged closely related sequences to remove PCR and sequencing errors. V, D and J gene segments were assigned by aligning CDR3 sequences to IMGT reference sequences. For a sequence to be retained, a match of at least six nucleotides was required to both a V gene segment and a J gene segment. Rearrangements were classified as productive when the CDR3 lacked stop codons and remained in frame with V and J, and all other rearrangements were classified as non-productive. CDR3 was defined by IMGT convention, running from the second conserved V-encoded cysteine to the conserved J-encoded phenylalanine. The earlier analysis of 500 to 650 of the donors excluded any sequence lacking an unambiguous match to a single V gene segment. In an earlier analysis of a few hundred of the donors, a V segment was called functional when productive rearrangements were above 56.7%, and segregating when the standard deviation between donors exceeded 5%. A statistical classification framework was built for diagnosing cytomegalovirus status from the catalog of TCR beta chain sequences. In a later analysis, TCR nucleotide sequences were compared against IMGT/GENE-DB human TR gene sequences so that V and J genes could be assigned. The TCRdist pipeline was used in a later analysis to assign CDR3 sequences and most-parsimonious VDJ recombination scenarios. In a later analysis, each TCR beta chain was defined by its CDR3 amino acid sequence together with its V-gene family, and reads lacking a unique V-gene family were excluded. In a later analysis, 500 to 650 highly shared, low-generation-probability nucleotide sequences were removed to address suspected cross-contamination and a sequencing artifact. A later analysis calculated a clonal expansion index for each public chain from normalized within-repertoire ranks of inferred template counts. In a later analysis, generation probabilities were computed with a VDJ recombination model fitted to out-of-frame rearrangements, and the resulting probabilities were checked against IGoR. Hypergeometric tests were used in a later analysis to score TCR-TCR, TCR-HLA and TCR-CMV co-occurrence, with a repertoire-size bias correction applied to the TCR pairs. To estimate false discovery rates, a later analysis permuted the HLA or CMV assignments 20 times. A later analysis grouped co-occurring TCRs with DBSCAN, adding TCRdist sequence similarity when clustering within HLA-allele-positive subsets. For co-occurrence clustering, repertoires with fewer than 30,000 or more than 120,000 public chains were excluded, along with a handful of repertoires with anomalous nucleotide sharing. Imported from immuneACCESS, the table was reduced by TCRdb to in-frame sequences with V and J called. These copies leave out some clones; in studies compared against another copy, an unresolved V gene accounts for under half, and the cause of the remainder is not known. The V and J calls and clone size were taken over from that table, and D and trimming were inferred from the DNA. The table for this sample lists fewer than 250,000 clones; around 80% of them were counted only once. Together, the top ten hold around 0.99% of the sample.

Sequenced input: PBMCs. This sequence was found in a woman aged 40 to 50 in good health and CMV-seronegative. This sequence uses TRBV7-8 and TRBJ2-1; the D gene is unclear. At the DNA level, the sequence is TGTGCCAGCTTACCCGGTGGTTACAATGAGCAGTTCTTC. The resulting protein is CASLPGGYNEQFF.